Presented here are 26 T cell receptor beta chains from one specimen sequenced in a study of blood T cells in healthy people across ages. With a J-beta primer mix and a sample-barcoded 5' primer, a second PCR ran about 7 to 11 cycles. TCRdb used MiXCR to reprocess the 5' RACE reads, holding one entry per CDR3 protein. This sample has about 750,000 distinct CDR3 sequences, with approximately 55% found just once. The sequenced sample was blood. Receptors originate from a man older than 75 in good health.

The rearrangement joins TRBV6-5 to TRBJ2-7; 9 bases are shared with TRBD2. This CDR3 has 15 amino acids. The germline gives CDR1 MNHEY, CDR2 SVGAGI. J gave up 2 bases and V 2 bases, and 4 bases lay outside the gene matches. CDR3 nucleotide sequence: TGTGCCAGCAGTTACGGGGCTAGCGGGGCCTACGAGCAGTACTTC. Residues: CASSYGASGAYEQYF.

This clonotype was observed a handful of times. This chain uses TRBV7-9 with TRBJ2-7; TRBD2 matches 10 bases. This CDR3 has 16 residues. The V and J ends lost 0 bases and 5 bases, in that order; junction bases with no gene match: 7. The germline V gene has CDR1 SEHNR and CDR2 FQNEAQ (reference sequence). The CDR3 spells CASSLATGTSANEQYF. CDR3 bases: TGTGCCAGCAGCTTAGCAACCGGGACTAGCGCCAACGAGCAGTACTTC. The variable domain in full, with the rest retrieved from reference TRBV7-9 and TRBJ2-7, is DTGVSQNPRHKITKRGQNVTFRCDPISEHNRLYWYRQTLGQGPEFLTYFQNEAQLEKSRLLSDRFSAERPKGSFSTLEIQRTEQGDSAMYLCASSLATGTSANEQYFGPGTRLTVT.

V usage is TRBV5-1 and J usage is TRBJ2-2; D call uncertain. V lost 6 bases and J 5 bases, leaving 2 bases between the germline ends. The CDR3 is 10 residues long. Germline V CDR1 and CDR2: SGHRS, YFSETQ. CDR3 sequence: CASTTGELFF. The CDR3 bases are TGCGCCAGCACGACCGGGGAGCTGTTTTTT.

This clonotype was counted a few times. The chain links TRBV24-1 to TRBJ2-7, with 8 bases lining up with TRBD1. Germline V gene data show CDR1 as KGHDR and CDR2 as SFDVKD. The V segment lost 3 bases and the J segment 0 bases; nucleotides outside the gene matches: 3. The CDR3 loop spans 15 amino acids. The CDR3 sequence is CATSDAGTGSYEQYF. Written as DNA, the CDR3 is TGTGCCACCAGTGATGCCGGGACAGGCTCCTACGAGCAGTACTTC.

The V gene is TRBV4-2, the J gene TRBJ1-4; D not certain. CDR3 length equals 16 residues. Germline values: CDR1 LGHNA, CDR2 YNFKEQ. Trimming stripped 2 bases from V and 3 bases from J, with 13 bases between. Here the CDR3 reads CASSQNPGVSNEKLFF. The CDR3 DNA follows: TGTGCCAGCAGCCAAAACCCTGGGGTGTCTAATGAAAAACTGTTTTTT.

The rearrangement uses TRBV7-8 and TRBJ1-1; D uncertain. The CDR3 is 14 amino acids. V lost 5 bases and J lost 3, with 13 bases in between. Per germline, CDR1 SGHVS and CDR2 FQNEAQ. In DNA form, the CDR3 reads TGTGCCAGCAGCCAGGTCCAAAGGGACACTGAAGCTTTCTTT. Amino acids: CASSQVQRDTEAFF.

Points on this clonotype: One end of the junction varies from germline; a read error may be responsible. The rearrangement links TRBV4-2 to TRBJ2-7, with D possibly TRBD2 on 7 matching bases. Germline V gene lookup returns CDR1 LGHNA and CDR2 YNFKEQ. The CDR3 is 14 residues long. The CDR3 DNA reads as TGTGCCGGCAGCCGCGTTGAGGGGGGGGGCGAGCAGTACTTC. It encodes CAGSRVEGGGEQYF.

This clonotype was counted between two and nine times. The CDR3 is CASRGTNYNEQFF. DNA of the CDR3: TGCGCCAGCAGGGGAACCAATTACAATGAGCAGTTCTTC. The chain recombines TRBV5-1 with TRBJ2-1; no reliable D call. The CDR3 contains 13 residues. Trimming stripped 5 bases from V and 4 bases from J, with 10 bases between. Germline V gene sequence: CDR1 SGHRS, CDR2 YFSETQ.

The rearrangement links TRBV7-9 to TRBJ2-5, with 10 bases aligning to TRBD2. Germline CDR1 SEHNR, CDR2 FQNEAQ (reference sequence). CDR3 length: 16 residues. J gave up 5 bases and V 5 bases, and 11 bases lay outside the gene matches. CDR3 region: CASSQGPSGSMETQYF. The CDR3 DNA sequence: TGTGCCAGCAGCCAAGGCCCTAGCGGGAGCATGGAGACCCAGTACTTC.

This clonotype was observed a few times. The chain combines TRBV7-2 with TRBJ1-6; 7 bases line up with TRBD1. Germline V CDR1 and CDR2: SGHTA, FQGNSA. With 1 base clipped from V and 9 bases from J, the junction kept 6 bases outside the gene matches. The CDR3 totals 15 residues. The CDR3 bases are TGTGCCAGCAGCTTAGGGACAGGTCTAGCTTCACCCCTCCACTTT. Protein sequence: CASSLGTGLASPLHF.

This sequence joins TRBV27 and TRBJ2-1, with TRBD2 as a possible D gene (6 bases). The CDR3 extends over 13 amino acids. CDR1 is MNHEY and CDR2 is SMNVEV in the germline V gene (reference sequence). V was trimmed by 8 bases and J by 7 bases, leaving 15 bases between them. The CDR3 DNA reads as TGTGCCAGCCGAGATGGGGGGAGAAATGAGCAGTTCTTC. Translation gives CASRDGGRNEQFF.

This clonotype was observed a single time. The chain is built from TRBV12-3 or TRBV12-4 and TRBJ2-4; TRBD1 aligns across 9 bases. V shed 1 base and J 13 bases; nucleotides not matched to a gene: 11. The CDR3 has 15 residues. As DNA, the CDR3 is TGTGCCAGCAGTTTAGACAGGGGGCCTACCACAAGGCAGTACTTC. Protein sequence: CASSLDRGPTTRQYF.

This clonotype appeared a few times. This chain links TRBV5-1 with TRBJ2-7; 7 bases line up with TRBD1. The length of the CDR3 is 15 residues. Germline loops: CDR1 SGHRS, CDR2 YFSETQ. J was trimmed by 2 bases and V by 0 bases; bases with no gene match: 5. The CDR3 coding sequence is TGCGCCAGCAGCTTGGCCCAGACAGGGACCTACGAGCAGTACTTC. As protein: CASSLAQTGTYEQYF.

This clonotype was detected once. The rearrangement links TRBV2 to TRBJ2-7; 8 bases match TRBD2. This CDR3 is built from 14 residues. Germline V gene lookup returns CDR1 SNHLY and CDR2 FYNNEI. Germline trimming cut 7 bases from V and 0 bases from J; bases unmatched to any gene: 5. The CDR3 reads CASKQRGSSYEQYF. The CDR3 DNA sequence: TGTGCCAGCAAGCAGCGGGGGAGCTCCTACGAGCAGTACTTC.

Concerning this clonotype itself: One end of the junction varies from germline; a read error may be responsible. The chain uses TRBV7-9 and TRBJ2-3, with a possible D match to TRBD1 (5 bases). Germline V gives CDR1 SEHNR, CDR2 FQNEAQ (reference sequence). The CDR3 consists of 13 residues. CDR3 nucleotide sequence: TGTGCCAGCAGCTTAAGGATCACAGGTACGCAGTATTTT. Protein product: CASSLRITGTQYF.

This clonotype was seen a few times. The chain uses TRBV10-3 and TRBJ2-1; 7 bases map to TRBD2. The CDR3 spans 12 residues. Germline values: CDR1 ENHRY, CDR2 SYGVKD. The junction had 4 bases not matched to a gene; V was cut back by 4 bases and J by 10 bases. CDR3 sequence (DNA): TGTGCCATCAGTGCGAGCGGGGCGGAGCAGTTCTTC. As protein: CAISASGAEQFF.

Only one count was recorded for this clonotype. V is TRBV7-6 and J is TRBJ2-5, with a tentative D call TRBD2 (6 bases). The J call may be in error: the DNA end matches TRBJ2-7 better. CDR1 and CDR2 (germline): SGHVS, FNYEAQ. CDR3 size: 17 residues. The CDR3 DNA follows: TGTGCCAGCAGCTTAGGCGGGACCCCGGGAGCCCCCTACGAGCAGTACTTC. It codes for CASSLGGTPGAPYEQYF.

This chain uses TRBV10-3 with TRBJ2-4; 9 bases are shared with TRBD1. The CDR3 consists of 12 residues. The germline V gene has CDR1 ENHRY and CDR2 SYGVKD. The CDR3: CATGDRVYIQYF. CDR3 nucleotide sequence: TGTGCTACGGGGGACAGGGTCTACATTCAGTACTTC.

This clonotype was detected many times. This sequence joins TRBV12-3 or TRBV12-4 and TRBJ2-4; no definite D call. The CDR3 length is 12 residues. Between the trimmed V and J ends, which lost 1 base and 6 bases, there was a span of 4 bases. The CDR3: CASSLGGNIQYF. CDR3 DNA sequence: TGTGCCAGCAGTTTAGGGGGAAACATTCAGTACTTC.

In its sample, this clonotype was seen a few times. J is TRBJ2-3 and V is TRBV15; 13 nucleotides match TRBD2. The CDR3 has 18 amino acids. CDR1 and CDR2 from the germline V gene are LNHNV and YYDKDF (reference sequence). V shed 0 bases, J shed 4 bases, and the junction held 7 bases outside the gene matches. The CDR3 region is CATSRDYGTSGTSDTQYF. CDR3 DNA: TGTGCCACCAGCAGAGATTATGGGACTAGCGGGACCTCAGATACGCAGTATTTT.

The chain is built from TRBV9 and TRBJ2-3; tentative D call: TRBD2 (6 bases). Per the germline V gene, CDR1 is SGDLS and CDR2 is YYNGEE. Deletions cut 3 bases from V and 4 bases from J, with 9 bases between. This CDR3 is built from 13 residues. CDR3 region: CASSARLADTQYF. CDR3 nucleotides: TGTGCCAGCAGCGCCCGACTAGCAGATACGCAGTATTTT.

V and J are TRBV20-1 and TRBJ2-1, with TRBD2 as a possible D gene (7 bases). With 3 bases removed from V and 0 bases from J, the gap between germline ends came to 18 bases. The CDR3 loop spans 17 amino acids. The germline V gene encodes CDR1 DFQATT and CDR2 SNEGSKA (reference sequence). The CDR3 DNA follows: TGCAGTGCTAGGGGGGGGGCAGGCCATAGCTCCTACAATGAGCAGTTCTTC. Encoded protein: CSARGGAGHSSYNEQFF.

A word on this clonotype: Compared with germline, one end of the junction differs, possibly owing to a read error. The chain recombines TRBV20-1 with TRBJ2-7, with D perhaps assigned TRBD1 or TRBD2 (5 bases each). This CDR3 is built from 13 residues. The germline gives CDR1 DFQATT, CDR2 SNEGSKA (reference sequence). The CDR3 region is CGASRDATYEQYF. CDR3 in DNA: TGCGGTGCTAGTCGGGACGCAACCTACGAGCAGTACTTC.

The chain recombines TRBV6-5 with TRBJ2-5; 10 nucleotides agree with TRBD1. CDR1 MNHEY and CDR2 SVGAGI come from the germline V gene. With V trimmed by 4 bases and J by 11 bases, 16 bases remained unmatched. This CDR3 comprises 16 residues. DNA of the CDR3: TGTGCCAGCAGTTTTTCCGGTGGGACAGGGGTGTGGGAGCAGTACTTC. It encodes CASSFSGGTGVWEQYF.

The chain combines TRBV14 with TRBJ2-5, with a weak D call TRBD1 (5 bases). The CDR3 runs 14 residues. V shed 0 bases and J shed 2 bases, with 7 bases lying between them. The germline CDR1 and CDR2 sequences are SGHDN and FVKESK. CDR3 region: CASSQEPGQETQYF. The CDR3 coding sequence is TGTGCCAGCAGCCAAGAACCAGGGCAAGAGACCCAGTACTTC.

The J gene is TRBJ2-7, the V gene TRBV20-1; 8 bases match TRBD2. Matching the DNA end better, TRBJ2-5 makes the J call doubtful. This CDR3 spans 13 amino acids. The germline CDR1 and CDR2 sequences are DFQATT and SNEGSKA (reference sequence). The CDR3 bases are TGCAGTGCTAGAAGCCTAGCGGGAGAGACCCAGTACTTC. Amino acid sequence: CSARSLAGETQYF.